This entry lists 13 T cell receptor beta chains sequenced from one sample in a study of blood T cell repertoires in COVID-19. TCRdb's copy holds only in-frame clones and misses some; the assay was immunoSEQ multiplex PCR. Of more than 200,000 clones detected, less than 90% appear once; the ten largest clones hold approximately 2%. Specimen: peripheral blood. The receptors were gathered from a man aged 25-45 years with active or convalescent COVID-19.

This clone was recorded only once. The chain's CDR3 is CAWSVRSGVRQFF. CDR3 DNA: TGTGCCTGGAGTGTACGAAGTGGAGTTAGGCAGTTCTTC. The V gene is TRBV30, the J gene TRBJ2-1; D is uncertain. V lost 0 bases and J 12 bases, leaving 15 bases between the germline ends. Germline values: CDR1 GTSNPN, CDR2 SVGIG (reference sequence). CDR3 length equals 13 residues.

The chain joins TRBV5-1 to TRBJ2-7; 7 bases are shared with TRBD2. The junction had 6 bases not matched to a gene; V was cut back by 0 bases and J by 6 bases. The germline V gene has CDR1 SGHRS and CDR2 YFSETQ. The CDR3 is 14 residues long. CDR3 sequence reads: CASSLGGGRSEQYF. DNA of the CDR3: TGCGCCAGCAGCTTGGGCGGGGGACGGAGCGAGCAGTACTTC.

This sequence joins TRBV7-2 and TRBJ2-3, with 9 bases lining up with TRBD2. Trimming cost V 1 base and J 7 bases; bases outside gene matches: 9. The CDR3 has 16 residues. Looked up from germline, CDR1 is SGHTA and CDR2 is FQGNSA. The chain's CDR3 is CASSLGTAGGSNTQYF. The CDR3 nucleotides are TGTGCCAGCAGCTTAGGTACAGCGGGGGGATCCAATACGCAGTATTTT.

CDR3 in DNA: TGTGCCAGTAGTATACTCGGACAAGGGGGAGCCTCGGGCCAGTTTGAAAAACTGTTTTTT. Translation gives CASSILGQGGASGQFEKLFF. The rearrangement links TRBV19 to TRBJ1-4; TRBD1 might be the D (6 bases). There are 20 residues in the CDR3. Trimming removed 2 bases from V and 7 bases from J, with 29 bases in between. Germline lookup yields CDR1 LNHDA and CDR2 SQIVND (reference sequence).

The chain has TRBV5-4 and TRBJ1-3; unclear D gene. CDR1 is SGHNT and CDR2 is YYREEE in the germline V gene (reference sequence). Deletions cut 3 bases from V and 4 bases from J, with 14 bases between. This CDR3 is 15 amino acids long. CDR3 in amino acids: CASSSRSGYGNTIYF. As DNA, the CDR3 is TGTGCCAGCAGCTCCCGAAGCGGATACGGAAACACCATATATTTT.

This clone is a singleton in its sample. The chain uses TRBV9 and TRBJ1-3; D is ambiguous. This CDR3 has 12 residues. V dropped 2 bases and J dropped 5 bases, with 5 bases sitting between them. Germline V gene sequence: CDR1 SGDLS, CDR2 YYNGEE. The CDR3 region has the DNA TGTGCCAGCAGCGTCGACAGAAACACCATATATTTT. Its translation: CASSVDRNTIYF.

The CDR3 region has the DNA TGTGCCAGCAGCTTACGCCTTTTACGGGTCGGCGGGGAGCTGTTTTTT. Amino acids: CASSLRLLRVGGELFF. J is TRBJ2-2 and V is TRBV11-2; D is unclear. Germline V gene lookup returns CDR1 SGHAT and CDR2 FQNNGV. This CDR3 has 16 amino acids. Trimming took 2 bases from V and 7 from J, leaving 17 bases between them.

This rearrangement joins TRBV18 to TRBJ1-5; TRBD1 aligns across 9 bases. The CDR3 spans 17 residues. V lost 2 bases to trimming and J lost 4 bases; unmatched junction nucleotides: 9. The germline V gene has CDR1 KGHSH and CDR2 LQKENI. This CDR3 reads CASSPSAGTGFNQPQHF. The CDR3 region has the DNA TGTGCCAGCTCACCATCCGCCGGGACAGGGTTTAATCAGCCCCAGCATTTT.

The V gene is TRBV19, the J gene TRBJ2-1; 8 bases fit TRBD1. Germline V CDR1 and CDR2: LNHDA, SQIVND (reference sequence). Trimming took 4 bases from V and 1 from J; bases not matched to a gene: 3. The CDR3 contains 15 residues. DNA for the CDR3: TGTGCCAGTAGTAACGACAGGGGTTCCTACAATGAGCAGTTCTTC. It translates to CASSNDRGSYNEQFF.

The chain carries TRBV5-1 and TRBJ1-2, with 8 bases aligning to TRBD1. The germline V gene encodes CDR1 SGHRS and CDR2 YFSETQ. The CDR3 contains 15 residues. V shed 2 bases, J shed 7 bases, and the junction held 10 bases outside the gene matches. CDR3 nucleotides: TGCGCCAGCAGCTTATCCACAGGGGGTGTTCGTGGCTACACCTTC. Amino acids: CASSLSTGGVRGYTF.

The chain couples TRBV5-1 to TRBJ1-4; D perhaps matches TRBD1 (5 bases). The germline gives CDR1 SGHRS, CDR2 YFSETQ. The CDR3 consists of 14 residues. Trimming stripped 3 bases from V and 6 bases from J, with 12 bases between. Here the CDR3 DNA reads TGCGCCAGCAGCTCCGTTGGACAATATGAAAAACTGTTTTTT. Its protein product is CASSSVGQYEKLFF.

This chain uses TRBV11-2 with TRBJ2-7; 7 bases agree with TRBD1. J lost 1 base, V lost 7 bases, and 7 bases had no gene match. Germline V lookup: CDR1 SGHAT, CDR2 FQNNGV. The CDR3 consists of 14 residues. The CDR3 region is CASKYRDSSYEQYF. For the CDR3, the DNA is TGTGCCAGCAAATACCGGGACAGTTCCTACGAGCAGTACTTC.

This chain uses TRBV2 with TRBJ2-2, with unresolved D. Between the trimmed V and J ends, which lost 7 bases and 0 bases, there was a span of 15 bases. This CDR3 has 16 amino acids. From germline, CDR1 is SNHLY and CDR2 FYNNEI. CDR3 nucleotides: TGTGCCAGCACCCCTTACGAGGCCCCGAACACCGGGGAGCTGTTTTTT. Its translation is CASTPYEAPNTGELFF.